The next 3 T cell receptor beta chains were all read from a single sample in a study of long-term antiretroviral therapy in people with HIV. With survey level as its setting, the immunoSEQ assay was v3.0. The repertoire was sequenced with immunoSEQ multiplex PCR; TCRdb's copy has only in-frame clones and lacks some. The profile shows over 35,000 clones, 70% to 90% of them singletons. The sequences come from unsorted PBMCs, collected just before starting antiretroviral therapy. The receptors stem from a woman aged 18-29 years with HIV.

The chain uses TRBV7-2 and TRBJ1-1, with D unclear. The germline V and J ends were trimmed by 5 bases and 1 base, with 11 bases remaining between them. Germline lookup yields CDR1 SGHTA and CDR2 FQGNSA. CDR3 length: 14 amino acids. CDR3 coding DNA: TGTGCCAGCAGCGCCTTACAGAGGAACACTGAAGCTTTCTTT. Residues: CASSALQRNTEAFF.

The CDR3 is CASILGLGYTEAFF. The CDR3 nucleotides are TGTGCCAGCATTCTCGGACTCGGGTACACTGAAGCTTTCTTT. The chain recombines TRBV6-6 with TRBJ1-1; D is uncertain. The V gene's germline CDR1 is MNHNY and CDR2 SVGAGI (reference sequence). The V end lost 7 bases, the J end lost 3 bases, and 15 bases lay between the germline ends. This CDR3 is built from 14 residues.

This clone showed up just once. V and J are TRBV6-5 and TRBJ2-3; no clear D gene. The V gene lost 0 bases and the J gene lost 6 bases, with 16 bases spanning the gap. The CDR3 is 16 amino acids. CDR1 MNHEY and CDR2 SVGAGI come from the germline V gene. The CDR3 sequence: CASSYSYRGSRDTQYF. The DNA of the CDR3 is TGTGCCAGCAGTTACTCCTATCGTGGCTCTAGGGATACGCAGTATTTT.